This T cell receptor (beta chain) was captured by sequencing in a study of response to subunit inactivated influenza vaccine (dated by TCRdb to the late 2010s). A note on the overall study: Deep quantitative profiling of the T cell receptor repertoire was used in the study to follow responses to a trivalent subunit inactivated influenza vaccine. Results and caveats for the whole study, not just this receptor: The authors proposed that each seasonal influenza vaccination may bring in only a limited number of new T cells.

This clonotype turned up a few times. No antigen is known for it. No per-base quality is available; no much larger clone lies one base away. Libraries came from RT-PCR. The run used an Illumina HiSeq 2500. TCRdb reprocessed the public reads (quality trimming at Q25 with fastp, clone calling with MiXCR) and kept in-frame beta chains. Identical CDR3 proteins give one entry, which carries the most common genes and DNA. The sample profile shows about 780,000 distinct CDR3 sequences; under 20% of them were found once. Approximately 11% of the sample belongs to the ten largest clones. The starting material was PBMCs from blood, obtained around 5 days after vaccination. The source is a man aged 50 or older who received an inactivated influenza vaccine. Donor details come from another sample of the same person, matched by shared clones.

The DNA sequence is as follows: TGCAGTGCTATTTTCCTCGGAGGGGGTTGGGAGACCCAGTACTTC. Its coded protein is CSAIFLGGGWETQYF. The chain is made from TRBV20-1 and TRBJ2-5; the D gene is perhaps TRBD1 or TRBD2, as each covers 6 bases. The CDR1 and CDR2 encoded by the germline V gene (reference sequence) are DFQATT and SNEGSKA. Cut back by 4 bases and 5 bases, the V and J ends lie 20 bases apart. Reading from cysteine to phenylalanine, the CDR3 counts 15 amino acids. The entry retains the CDR3 DNA only, 45 bases that are in frame from base 1.